The rows below give T cell receptor beta chains drawn from one sample of a study of cytomegalovirus exposure and HLA in healthy donors. Method: immunoSEQ multiplex PCR; TCRdb's copy keeps in-frame clones and lacks some. Of 200,000 to 250,000 clones in the sample, approximately 80% were seen once. The sample taken for sequencing was PBMCs. The origin of the receptors is a boy aged 2-15 years in good health and CMV-seronegative. The CDR3 runs from the conserved cysteine through the conserved F or W. D genes are given only for firm matches. Only part of the rows carry a size: once, few, many, or a class if the clone is expanded.

TRBV25-1	TRBJ2-5	-	-	CASGETQYF	TGTGCCAGCGGCGAGACCCAGTACTTC
TRBV10-1	TRBJ2-1	once	TRBD2	CASSENPSGGAVDEQFF	TGCGCCAGCAGTGAGAATCCTAGCGGGGGGGCCGTAGATGAGCAGTTCTTC
TRBV30	TRBJ2-7	-	TRBD1	CAWSVRFQGQRTYEQYF	TGTGCCTGGAGTGTACGGTTTCAGGGACAGCGAACCTACGAGCAGTACTTC
TRBV6-6	TRBJ2-1	once	-	CASSSPPGLHNEQFF	TGTGCCAGCAGTTCTCCCCCGGGACTCCACAATGAGCAGTTCTTC
TRBV27	TRBJ2-5	-	TRBD2	CASSWTSGSEETQYF	TGTGCCAGCAGTTGGACTAGCGGGAGCGAGGAGACCCAGTACTTC
TRBV27	TRBJ2-3	-	TRBD2	CASSFLTSGSYRTDTQYF	TGTGCCAGCAGTTTTCTGACTAGCGGGAGCTACCGCACAGATACGCAGTATTTT
TRBV4-2	TRBJ2-5	-	-	CASSQDSGYQETQYF	TGTGCCAGCAGCCAAGATTCGGGGTACCAAGAGACCCAGTACTTC
TRBV4-1	TRBJ2-1	-	-	CASSQDEVNSYNEQFF	TGCGCCAGCAGCCAAGATGAGGTGAACTCCTACAATGAGCAGTTCTTC
TRBV5-5	TRBJ1-5	-	-	CASSLEGESQPQHF	TGTGCCAGCAGCTTAGAGGGAGAGAGTCAGCCCCAGCATTTT
TRBV30	TRBJ2-4	-	-	CAWSVSEATKNIQYF	TGTGCCTGGAGTGTAAGTGAGGCCACCAAAAACATTCAGTACTTC
TRBV12-5	TRBJ2-7	-	TRBD2	CASAWREGSHEQYF	TGTGCTAGTGCCTGGCGGGAGGGGAGCCACGAGCAGTACTTC
TRBV2	TRBJ1-5	-	TRBD1	CASRRTGGNQPQHF	TGTGCCAGCAGAAGGACAGGGGGCAATCAGCCCCAGCATTTT
TRBV4-2	TRBJ1-6	-	-	CASSLGTGRDSPSPLHF	TGTGCCAGCAGCCTCGGTACCGGACGGGACTCCCCTTCACCCCTCCACTTT
TRBV9	TRBJ2-3	-	-	CASSGNSGPDTQYF	TGTGCCAGCAGCGGAAATAGCGGACCAGATACGCAGTATTTT
TRBV11-2	TRBJ1-1	-	-	CASSRGGNTEAFF	TGTGCCAGCAGCCGCGGGGGGAACACTGAAGCTTTCTTT
TRBV4-2	TRBJ2-1	-	-	CASSLYFRGNNEQFF	TGTGCCAGCAGCCTATACTTCCGGGGGAACAATGAGCAGTTCTTC
TRBV29-1	TRBJ1-2	-	TRBD1	CSTRQGHGYTF	TGCAGCACTAGACAGGGACATGGCTACACCTTC
TRBV7-9	TRBJ1-2	-	-	CASSLAGQINYGYTF	TGTGCCAGCAGCTTAGCAGGACAGATTAACTATGGCTACACCTTC
TRBV27	TRBJ2-2	-	TRBD2	CASSLSTSGVNTGELFF	TGTGCCAGCAGTTTATCGACTAGCGGGGTGAACACCGGGGAGCTGTTTTTT
TRBV19	TRBJ2-1	-	-	CASSSNFYPYNEQFF	TGTGCCAGTAGTTCCAACTTTTACCCCTACAATGAGCAGTTCTTC
TRBV6-5	TRBJ2-2	-	-	CASSYSTIRGPGELFF	TGTGCCAGCAGTTACTCGACGATCCGGGGTCCCGGGGAGCTGTTTTTT
TRBV19	TRBJ1-6	-	-	CASSTAGGEALHF	TGTGCCAGTAGTACCGCGGGGGGCGAGGCCCTCCACTTT
TRBV15	TRBJ2-1	-	TRBD1	CATSRDTGVPYNEQFF	TGTGCCACCAGCAGAGATACAGGGGTTCCCTACAATGAGCAGTTCTTC
TRBV4-1	TRBJ2-1	-	TRBD1	CASSQDFWDRGHNEQFF	TGCGCCAGCAGCCAAGATTTTTGGGACAGGGGGCACAATGAGCAGTTCTTC
TRBV29-1	TRBJ2-5	-	TRBD2	CSVGLAGMYQETQYF	TGCAGCGTTGGGCTAGCGGGAATGTACCAAGAGACCCAGTACTTC
TRBV9	TRBJ1-1	-	-	CASSVEGEMNTEAFF	TGTGCCAGCAGCGTAGAGGGGGAAATGAACACTGAAGCTTTCTTT
TRBV6-1	TRBJ2-3	-	-	CASSEAGGETDTQYF	TGTGCCAGCAGTGAAGCAGGGGGGGAGACAGATACGCAGTATTTT
TRBV7-8	TRBJ1-5	-	-	CASSLDRVDNQPQHF	TGTGCCAGCAGCTTAGACAGGGTTGACAATCAGCCCCAGCATTTT
TRBV5-1	TRBJ1-1	-	-	CASSLAETNTEAFF	TGCGCCAGCAGCTTGGCCGAGACAAACACTGAAGCTTTCTTT